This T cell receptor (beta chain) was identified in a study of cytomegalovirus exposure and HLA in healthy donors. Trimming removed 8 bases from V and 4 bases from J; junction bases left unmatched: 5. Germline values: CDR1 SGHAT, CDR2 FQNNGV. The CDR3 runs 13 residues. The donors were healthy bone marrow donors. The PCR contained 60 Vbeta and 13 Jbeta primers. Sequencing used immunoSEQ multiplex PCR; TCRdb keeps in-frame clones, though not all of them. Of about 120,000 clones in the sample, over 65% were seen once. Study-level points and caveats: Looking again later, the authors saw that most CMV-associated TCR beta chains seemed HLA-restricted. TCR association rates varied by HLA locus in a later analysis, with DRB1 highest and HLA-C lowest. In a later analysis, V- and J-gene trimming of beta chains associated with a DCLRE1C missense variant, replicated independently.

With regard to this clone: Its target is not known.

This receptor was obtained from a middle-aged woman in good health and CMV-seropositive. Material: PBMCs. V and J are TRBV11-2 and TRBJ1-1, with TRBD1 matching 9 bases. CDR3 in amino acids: CASRQGGVTEAFF. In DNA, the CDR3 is TGTGCCAGCCGACAGGGGGGGGTCACTGAAGCTTTCTTT.